One sample yielded the 14 T cell receptor beta chains listed below, sequenced in a study of beta chain features in type 1 diabetes. Study-wide results and caveats: For Type 1 diabetes patients, all four CD4+ subsets carried TCRB CDR3s that were moderately but significantly shorter.

As every portion of the isolated RNA was reverse transcribed, the sequencing read expressed TCRB transcripts. Assay used: immunoSEQ multiplex PCR; TCRdb lists only in-frame clones, some missing. The data show 600,000 to 700,000 clones, 12% seen once. These receptors lack a known antigen. The sequencing sample was made of naive CD4+ T cells from blood. The receptor set was obtained from a man younger than 40 with type 1 diabetes.

This chain links TRBV7-8 with TRBJ1-5, with D hard to call. V lost 1 base and J 6 bases, leaving 7 bases between the germline ends. This CDR3 is built from 13 residues. Germline CDR1 and CDR2: SGHVS and FQNEAQ. The CDR3 sequence: CASSLERGQPQHF. The CDR3 nucleotides are TGTGCCAGCAGCTTAGAGCGCGGTCAGCCCCAGCATTTT.

The chain links TRBV6-5 to TRBJ2-7, with D possibly TRBD2 on 6 matching bases. There are 13 residues in the CDR3. V was shortened by 6 bases and J by 0 bases, with 9 bases between the two germline ends. Germline CDR1 reads MNHEY; CDR2 reads SVGAGI. This CDR3 reads CASRGGNSYEQYF. Here the CDR3 DNA reads TGTGCCAGCAGGGGCGGGAACTCCTACGAGCAGTACTTC.

This clone was picked up one time. V gene TRBV23-1 combines with J gene TRBJ1-6, with a possible D match to TRBD1 (6 bases). TRBV23-1 is an open reading frame whose function is uncertain. Between the trimmed V and J ends, which lost 0 bases and 4 bases, there was a span of 19 bases. This CDR3 is 19 amino acids long. CDR3 amino acids: CASSQSGQLSGTYNSPLHF. The CDR3 DNA sequence: TGCGCCAGCAGTCAATCTGGCCAGTTATCAGGGACATATAATTCACCCCTCCACTTT.

This sequence joins TRBV7-9 and TRBJ1-4, with D possibly being TRBD1 (5 bases). Germline CDR1 reads SEHNR; CDR2 reads FQNEAQ (reference sequence). There are 15 residues in the CDR3. Trimming removed 2 bases at V and 3 bases at J, with 10 bases between. The DNA for the CDR3 is TGTGCCAGCAGCTTACAGGGTGTGGCTAATGAAAAACTGTTTTTT. Encoded protein: CASSLQGVANEKLFF.

This clone was seen only a few times. This chain joins TRBV7-2 and TRBJ1-4; D gene uncertain. Per germline, CDR1 SGHTA and CDR2 FQGNSA. V shed 5 bases and J shed 8 bases, with 12 bases lying between them. The CDR3 length is 13 residues. Here the CDR3 DNA reads TGTGCCAGCAGCCCTAAGGCAGAGGAAAAACTGTTTTTT. Amino acids: CASSPKAEEKLFF.

The chain uses TRBV11-2 and TRBJ2-1; D may be TRBD2 (6 bases). V dropped 5 bases and J dropped 8 bases, with 22 bases sitting between them. CDR1 and CDR2 (germline): SGHAT, FQNNGV. The CDR3 is made up of 16 amino acids. Written as DNA, the CDR3 is TGTGCCAGCAGCCCCCAGACTAGAGGGGTTGGCCATGAGCAGTTCTTC. It is translated as CASSPQTRGVGHEQFF.

This clone was seen a handful of times. CDR3 residues: CASSSGTFVNYGYTF. The CDR3 DNA sequence: TGTGCCAGCAGCTCCGGGACATTTGTTAACTATGGCTACACCTTC. The chain links TRBV5-4 to TRBJ1-2; a possible D gene is TRBD1 (6 bases). The V end was cut by 3 bases, the J end by 1 base, with 13 bases between. Germline values: CDR1 SGHNT, CDR2 YYREEE (reference sequence). The CDR3 loop spans 15 amino acids. The variable domain in full, with the rest retrieved from reference TRBV5-4 and TRBJ1-2, is ETGVTQSPTHLIKTRGQQVTLRCSSQSGHNTVSWYQQALGQGPQFIFQYYREEENGRGNFPPRFSGLQFPNYSSELNVNALELDDSALYLCASSSGTFVNYGYTFGSGTRLTVV.

The chain carries TRBV15 and TRBJ2-5, with D tentatively TRBD1 or TRBD2 (5 bases each). The CDR3 extends over 13 amino acids. CDR1 and CDR2 (germline): LNHNV, YYDKDF (reference sequence). V lost 11 bases and J lost 0, with 13 bases in between. The CDR3 nucleotides are TGTGCCTCCACCGGGACGTACCAAGAGACCCAGTACTTC. This gives the protein CASTGTYQETQYF. Complete variable domain (other parts from reference TRBV15 and TRBJ2-5): DAMVIQNPRYQVTQFGKPVTLSCSQTLNHNVMYWYQQKSSQAPKLLFHYYDKDFNNEADTPDNFQSRRPNTSFCFLDIRSPGLGDTAMYLCASTGTYQETQYFGPGTRLLVL.

The chain carries TRBV27 and TRBJ2-6; 7 bases line up with TRBD2. The CDR3 runs 19 residues. Germline loops: CDR1 MNHEY, CDR2 SMNVEV (reference sequence). V dropped 2 bases and J dropped 0; count of bases not matched to a gene: 10. DNA of the CDR3: TGTGCCAGCAGTTTAAGCCGGGCGGGGGTCCTCTCTGGGGCCAACGTCCTGACTTTC. This sequence encodes CASSLSRAGVLSGANVLTF.

Remarks on this clone: At one boundary the junction diverges from the germline segment, which might be a read error. V and J are TRBV7-7 and TRBJ2-3, with TRBD2 matching 11 bases. The germline V gene has CDR1 SSHAT and CDR2 FNYEAQ (reference sequence). This CDR3 has 16 residues. CDR3 region: CASSSIAGGPPSAQYF. Written as DNA, the CDR3 is TGTGCTAGCAGCTCAATAGCGGGGGGGCCTCCCTCCGCGCAGTATTTT.

This clone has more than one count but fewer than ten. CDR3 nucleotide sequence: TGCGCCAGCAGCTTCGGACCCGCCCAGGGGGAGACCCAGTACTTC. Residues: CASSFGPAQGETQYF. The rearrangement joins TRBV5-1 to TRBJ2-5, with TRBD1 as a possible D gene (6 bases). CDR3 length: 15 amino acids. With 2 bases removed from V and 5 bases from J, the gap between germline ends came to 16 bases. CDR1 and CDR2 from the germline V gene are SGHRS and YFSETQ.

The chain recombines TRBV30 with TRBJ1-4, with D unresolved. The germline V gene has CDR1 GTSNPN and CDR2 SVGIG (reference sequence). V lost 3 bases and J 0 bases, leaving 8 bases between the germline ends. The CDR3 has 14 amino acids. CDR3 sequence: CAWSADATNEKLFF. The CDR3 nucleotides read TGTGCCTGGAGCGCGGACGCAACTAATGAAAAACTGTTTTTT.

The chain is built from TRBV7-2 and TRBJ2-7; D is tentatively TRBD1 or TRBD2 (5 bases each). Trimming stripped 6 bases from V and 3 bases from J, with 12 bases between. Germline lookup yields CDR1 SGHTA and CDR2 FQGNSA. The CDR3 runs to 13 residues. The CDR3 here is CASRRDGRYEQYF. The CDR3 DNA follows: TGTGCCAGCAGAAGGGACGGACGCTACGAGCAGTACTTC.

This chain connects TRBV6-5 to TRBJ1-2; no clear D gene. The CDR3 has 15 amino acids. V shed 2 bases and J shed 3 bases, with 13 bases lying between them. CDR1 is MNHEY and CDR2 is SVGAGI in the germline V gene. The CDR3 is CASSYDGPSDYGYTF. CDR3 nucleotide sequence: TGTGCCAGCAGTTACGACGGCCCGTCGGACTATGGCTACACCTTC.